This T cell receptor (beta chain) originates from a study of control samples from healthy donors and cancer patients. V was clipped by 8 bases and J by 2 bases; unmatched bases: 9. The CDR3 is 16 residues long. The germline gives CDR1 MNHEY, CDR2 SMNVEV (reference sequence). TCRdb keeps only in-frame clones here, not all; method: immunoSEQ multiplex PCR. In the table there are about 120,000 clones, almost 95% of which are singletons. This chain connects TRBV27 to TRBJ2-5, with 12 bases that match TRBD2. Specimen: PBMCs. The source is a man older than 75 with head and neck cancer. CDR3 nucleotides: TGTGCCAGCGGGACTAGCGGGCAAAATAGTCAAGAGACCCAGTACTTC. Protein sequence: CASGTSGQNSQETQYF.